This T cell receptor (beta chain) appears in the sequencing data of a study of metastatic and nonmetastatic thyroid tumors (dated by TCRdb to 2018 to 2021). For the study in its entirety: Repertoires from peripheral blood and from tumor or nodule tissue samples of malignant and benign thyroid patients were compared. The paper as a whole reports these results and caveats: In both blood and tumor samples, TCR beta diversity was reported to be significantly higher in malignant tumors than in benign nodules.

No patient had received any treatment before thyroid surgery. The study retrospectively analysed patient clinical samples collected from the early 2010s to the late 2010s using T-cell receptor beta sequencing. Notes on this clone: Its antigen is still unknown. No base quality values were provided; no much bigger clone lies one nucleotide off.

Receptor libraries were prepared by PCR. The sequencer was an Illumina HiSeq 4000. The TCR beta-chain CDR3 region of each patient was profiled by high-throughput sequencing. The source study handled its data this way. A classifier to discriminate distant-metastatic papillary thyroid cancer patients was built from CDR3 differences across clinicopathological groups. The Shannon index was used to measure repertoire diversity, and the Morisita-Horn index was used to measure how similar tumor and blood repertoires were. The public reads were reprocessed in TCRdb via fastp at Q25 and MiXCR, keeping in-frame beta chains. These V and J calls derive from TCRdb rather than the authors' analysis. Across this sample there are 35,000 to 50,000 clones, with less than 5% seen only once. Over 9% of the sample lies in the top ten. The junction shows trimming of 3 bases on V and 8 bases on J, and the gene matches do not reach 14 bases of it. CDR1 and CDR2 are drawn from the germline V gene: KGHDR, SFDVKD. The CDR3 runs 18 amino acids, cysteine and phenylalanine included. Just CDR3 DNA is preserved here, 54 bases in frame from base 1.

The rearrangement combines TRBV24-1 with TRBJ2-1; 11 junctional bases match TRBD1. The receptor was isolated from a female donor with papillary thyroid cancer or a benign thyroid nodule (not recorded which). Some clones in this sample may be carry-over from other donors' samples. Sequenced material: blood. The CDR3 protein sequence reads: CATSDQGAGTGGVDEQFF. The nucleotide sequence reads TGTGCCACCAGTGATCAGGGAGCCGGGACAGGGGGTGTTGATGAGCAGTTCTTC.